A single TCR beta chain is shown here with its context. What it binds is unknown. This record comes from a study of naive and memory T cell subsets. Both TRBC1 and TRBC2 were covered by a beta constant-region primer of two equimolar oligonucleotides. TCRdb re-called the UMI-ligation and nested PCR reads with MiXCR, one entry per CDR3 protein. The sample holds 140,000 to 150,000 distinct CDR3 sequences, approximately 15% seen once. The study's findings and limits: Over 90% of naive TCR sequences appeared only once, unlike memory subsets.

CMV status came from CD4+ IFNgamma after overnight CMV lysate stimulation. This CDR3 is 12 amino acids long. CDR1 is SNHLY, CDR2 FYNNEI, per germline. The V gene end was trimmed by 8 bases and the J gene end by 4 bases; junction bases not matched to a gene: 5. Sequencing used naive CD4+ T cells from blood. This TCR derives from a human donor in good health. V and J are TRBV2 and TRBJ2-7; 7 bases agree with TRBD1. The CDR3 nucleotides read TGTGCCAGCCGACAGGGTGGGTACGAGCAGTACTTC. This codes for CASRQGGYEQYF. The variable domain in full, with the rest retrieved from reference TRBV2 and TRBJ2-7, is EPEVTQTPSHQVTQMGQEVILRCVPISNHLYFYWYRQILGQKVEFLVSFYNNEISEKSEIFDDQFSVERPDGSNFTLKIRSTKLEDSAMYFCASRQGGYEQYFGPGTRLTVT.